The 20 T cell receptor beta chains reported below all come from one sample, sequenced in a study of blood T cell repertoires in COVID-19. This table comes from immunoSEQ multiplex PCR, and its TCRdb copy is limited to in-frame clones, with some not included. The data show around 230,000 clones, with more than 80% seen just once and over 3% held by the top ten. Sample: PBMCs or T cells enriched from blood (not recorded which). The receptor source for this set is a woman in her thirties or forties with acute COVID-19.

V usage is TRBV5-8 and J usage is TRBJ2-1, with D maybe TRBD1 (8 bases). Germline loops: CDR1 SGHTS, CDR2 YDEGEE. CDR3 size: 17 residues. V gave up 3 bases and J gave up 5 bases, with 21 bases separating them. The CDR3, as DNA: TGTGCCAGCAGCTCTGGCCTATACAGGGGGGGAAACAATGAGCAGTTCTTC. Translating it yields CASSSGLYRGGNNEQFF.

CDR3 protein: CATSDTGELFF. The CDR3 DNA reads TGCGCCACCTCGGACACCGGGGAGCTGTTTTTT. V usage is TRBV4-3 and J usage is TRBJ2-2; no reliable D call. The CDR3 length is 11 residues. Germline V gene lookup returns CDR1 LGHNA and CDR2 YSLEER. V lost 10 bases and J lost 3, with 6 bases in between.

CDR3 amino acids: CASSAAGSKNTEAFF. CDR3 bases: TGTGCCAGCAGCGCCGCCGGGAGCAAGAACACTGAAGCTTTCTTT. The rearrangement uses TRBV11-2 and TRBJ1-1; D is unclear. Per germline, CDR1 SGHAT and CDR2 FQNNGV. The V and J ends lost 5 bases and 1 base respectively, with 14 bases between them. The CDR3 loop spans 15 amino acids.

The rearrangement uses TRBV11-3 and TRBJ1-1, with D tentatively TRBD1 (6 bases). The CDR3 is 14 residues long. Germline assignment: CDR1 SGHNT and CDR2 YENEEA. V lost 5 bases and J 0 bases, leaving 10 bases between the germline ends. CDR3 bases: TGTGCCAGCAGCGAGGGGGTATTGAACACTGAAGCTTTCTTT. Protein: CASSEGVLNTEAFF. The full variable domain, with the rest looked up from reference TRBV11-3 and TRBJ1-1, is EAGVVQSPRYKIIEKKQPVAFWCNPISGHNTLYWYLQNLGQGPELLIRYENEEAVDDSQLPKDRFSAERLKGVDSTLKIQPAELGDSAVYLCASSEGVLNTEAFFGQGTRLTVV.

V usage is TRBV19 and J usage is TRBJ2-1; D may be TRBD1 (6 bases). V gave up 8 bases and J gave up 5 bases, with 22 bases separating them. Per the germline V gene, CDR1 is LNHDA and CDR2 is SQIVND (reference sequence). This CDR3 contains 16 residues. The CDR3: CASGKSWTAEHNEQFF. In nucleotides, the CDR3 is TGTGCCAGTGGAAAATCTTGGACAGCCGAACACAATGAGCAGTTCTTC.

DNA for the CDR3: TGTGCCAGCAGCCCTACCACAGGGGTAGCTGGAAACACCATATATTTT. Its translation: CASSPTTGVAGNTIYF. The chain couples TRBV11-2 to TRBJ1-3, with 7 bases lining up with TRBD1. CDR1 is SGHAT and CDR2 is FQNNGV in the germline V gene. The trim removed 5 bases at V and 2 bases at J, leaving 9 bases unmatched. The CDR3 has 16 amino acids.

The V call is TRBV30, the J call TRBJ2-5; perhaps TRBD2 as D (7 bases). The germline V gene has CDR1 GTSNPN and CDR2 SVGIG (reference sequence). Deletions cut 5 bases from V and 5 bases from J, with 21 bases between. The CDR3 runs to 15 residues. CDR3: CAWDTGQGGVETQYF. The CDR3 region has the DNA TGTGCCTGGGATACTGGTCAAGGGGGGGTTGAGACCCAGTACTTC.

A word on this clone: A read error may produce the germline difference seen at one junction end. The genes are TRBV12-3 or TRBV12-4 and TRBJ1-1, with D uncertain. The CDR3 consists of 12 residues. The CDR3 region is CTSILIVGGAFF. The DNA for the CDR3 is TGTACCAGCATCCTAATAGTTGGTGGAGCTTTCTTT.

On this clone itself: The sample has other DNA sequences that encode this CDR3 too. V and J are TRBV30 and TRBJ1-3; a weak D match, TRBD1 (5 bases). V was pared by 4 bases and J by 1 base, with 8 bases between. CDR1 is GTSNPN, CDR2 SVGIG, per germline (reference sequence). The CDR3 is 13 residues long. This CDR3 is CAWTGSSGNTIYF. CDR3 sequence (DNA): TGTGCCTGGACAGGGTCTTCTGGAAACACCATATATTTT.

V usage is TRBV4-3 and J usage is TRBJ1-4, with D possibly TRBD1 on 5 matching bases. V was cut by 0 bases and J by 8 bases, with 13 bases left in between. Per the germline V gene, CDR1 is LGHNA and CDR2 is YSLEER. CDR3 size: 15 residues. The CDR3 DNA is TGCGCCAGCAGCCAAGATGGAGCTCCAGGGGAAAAACTGTTTTTT. This translates into CASSQDGAPGEKLFF.

The chain combines TRBV6-5 with TRBJ2-7; perhaps TRBD1 as D (5 bases). Germline V gene lookup returns CDR1 MNHEY and CDR2 SVGAGI. The CDR3 spans 15 residues. Trimming left V 6 bases short and J 1 base short, with 16 bases between. The CDR3 loop is CASRKYLTDSYEQYF. The CDR3 DNA reads TGTGCCAGCAGAAAATATCTGACAGATTCCTACGAGCAGTACTTC.

This clone was seen ten or more times. V and J are TRBV5-1 and TRBJ1-5; TRBD1 aligns across 10 bases. Unmatched junction bases numbered 8, after V lost 4 bases and J lost 10 bases. The CDR3 covers 14 residues. The germline V gene has CDR1 SGHRS and CDR2 YFSETQ. CDR3 region: CASSPGQGMEPQHF. As DNA, the CDR3 is TGCGCCAGCAGCCCGGGACAGGGGATGGAACCCCAGCATTTT.

The chain couples TRBV7-2 to TRBJ2-6; D not certain. The CDR3 sequence is 16 residues long. The germline V gene encodes CDR1 SGHTA and CDR2 FQGNSA. V was clipped by 1 base and J by 4 bases, with 11 bases between them. The CDR3 DNA follows: TGTGCCAGCAGCTTAGTGGCTTCCACGGGGGCCAACGTCCTGACTTTC. Translated: CASSLVASTGANVLTF. The variable domain in full, with the rest retrieved from reference TRBV7-2 and TRBJ2-6, is GAGVSQSPSNKVTEKGKDVELRCDPISGHTALYWYRQSLGQGLEFLIYFQGNSAPDKSGLPSDRFSAERTGGSVSTLTIQRTQQEDSAVYLCASSLVASTGANVLTFGAGSRLTVL.

The genes are TRBV2 and TRBJ2-2, with 8 bases that match TRBD2. CDR1 and CDR2 (germline): SNHLY, FYNNEI. The CDR3 has 18 amino acids. J lost 0 bases, V lost 3 bases, and 9 bases had no gene match. The CDR3 DNA reads as TGTGCCAGCAGTGATCCGCTAGCGGGTGCCGCGAACACCGGGGAGCTGTTTTTT. It specifies CASSDPLAGAANTGELFF.

This chain's CDR3 is CASSVVDSGTGELFF. CDR3 in DNA: TGTGCCAGCAGCGTAGTGGACTCGGGCACCGGGGAGCTGTTTTTT. The rearrangement uses TRBV9 and TRBJ2-2, with a possible D match to TRBD2 (5 bases). In germline, CDR1 is SGDLS, CDR2 YYNGEE. This CDR3 region has 15 residues. Trimming took 0 bases from V and 4 from J, leaving 10 bases between them.

In this sample, this clone turned up a few times. The gene calls are TRBV19 and TRBJ1-1, with 9 bases matching TRBD1. CDR1 is LNHDA, CDR2 SQIVND, per germline (reference sequence). J lost 1 base, V lost 8 bases, and 8 bases had no gene match. The CDR3 has 15 residues. CDR3 in DNA: TGTGCCAGTTATAGGGGACAGGGAACGAACACTGAAGCTTTCTTT. This sequence encodes CASYRGQGTNTEAFF.

The rearrangement joins TRBV10-1 to TRBJ1-2, with 9 bases fitting TRBD1. This CDR3 spans 14 amino acids. Losses at the gene ends were 6 bases for V and 6 bases for J; bases not matched to a gene: 8. Germline-derived CDR1 and CDR2 are WNHNN and SYGVQD (reference sequence). Written as DNA, the CDR3 is TGCGCCAGCAGAATACAGGGGGCGGGAGATGGCTACACCTTC. Translation gives CASRIQGAGDGYTF.

The chain couples TRBV7-6 to TRBJ2-5, with TRBD2 matching 11 bases. CDR1 SGHVS and CDR2 FNYEAQ come from the germline V gene. The CDR3 is 17 residues long. V trimming: 5 bases; J trimming: 2 bases; junction bases outside the gene matches: 10. Here the CDR3 reads CASSLGASGGMQETQYF. CDR3 sequence (DNA): TGTGCCAGCAGCCTAGGGGCTAGCGGGGGGATGCAAGAGACCCAGTACTTC.

This clone came up a few times. At the DNA level, this CDR3 is encoded by other sequences in the same sample as well. This CDR3 reads CASSQRPSGGQETQYF. The CDR3 nucleotides are TGTGCCAGCAGCCAACGACCTTCGGGCGGGCAAGAGACCCAGTACTTC. The chain joins TRBV3-1 (or the pseudogene TRBV3-2) to TRBJ2-5; D may be TRBD2 (5 bases). CDR1 LGHDT and CDR2 YNNKEL come from the germline V gene (reference sequence). CDR3 size: 16 residues. V was clipped by 2 bases and J by 2 bases, with 15 bases between them.

This chain links TRBV9 with TRBJ1-1; D possibly corresponds to TRBD1 (5 bases). The germline V gene encodes CDR1 SGDLS and CDR2 YYNGEE. The CDR3 length is 14 residues. The germline V and J ends were trimmed by 3 bases and 6 bases, with 15 bases remaining between them. The CDR3 coding sequence is TGTGCCAGCAGCGCCCAGGGTTCGCCTGCTGAAGCTTTCTTT. Amino acid sequence: CASSAQGSPAEAFF. Complete variable domain (other parts from reference TRBV9 and TRBJ1-1): DSGVTQTPKHLITATGQRVTLRCSPRSGDLSVYWYQQSLDQGLQFLIQYYNGEERAKGNILERFSAQQFPDLHSELNLSSLELGDSALYFCASSAQGSPAEAFFGQGTRLTVV.